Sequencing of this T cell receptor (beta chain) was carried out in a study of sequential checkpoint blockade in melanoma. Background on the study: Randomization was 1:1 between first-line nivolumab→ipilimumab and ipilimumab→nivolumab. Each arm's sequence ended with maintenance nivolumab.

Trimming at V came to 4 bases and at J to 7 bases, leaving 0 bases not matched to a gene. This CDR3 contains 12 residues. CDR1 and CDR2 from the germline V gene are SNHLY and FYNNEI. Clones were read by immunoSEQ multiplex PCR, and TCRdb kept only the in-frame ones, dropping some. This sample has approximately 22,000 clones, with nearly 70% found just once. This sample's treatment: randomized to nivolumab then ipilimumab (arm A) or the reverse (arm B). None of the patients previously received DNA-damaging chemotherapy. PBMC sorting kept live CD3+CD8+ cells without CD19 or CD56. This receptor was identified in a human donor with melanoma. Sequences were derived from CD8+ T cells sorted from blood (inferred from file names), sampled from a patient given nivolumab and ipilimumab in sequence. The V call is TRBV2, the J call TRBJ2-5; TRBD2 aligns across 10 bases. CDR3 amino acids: CASSGTSGTQYF. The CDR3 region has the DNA TGTGCCAGCAGTGGGACTAGCGGGACCCAGTACTTC.